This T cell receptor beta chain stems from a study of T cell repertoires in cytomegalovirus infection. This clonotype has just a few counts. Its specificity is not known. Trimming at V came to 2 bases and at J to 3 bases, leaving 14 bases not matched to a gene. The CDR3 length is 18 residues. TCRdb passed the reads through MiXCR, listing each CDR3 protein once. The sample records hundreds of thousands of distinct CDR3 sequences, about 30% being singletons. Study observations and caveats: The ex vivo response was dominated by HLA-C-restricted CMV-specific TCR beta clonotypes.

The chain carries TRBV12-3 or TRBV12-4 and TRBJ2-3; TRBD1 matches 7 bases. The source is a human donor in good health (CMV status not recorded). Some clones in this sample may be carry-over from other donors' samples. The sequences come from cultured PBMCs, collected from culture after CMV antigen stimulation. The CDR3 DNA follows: TGTGCCAGCAGTTTATCGGACAGGATGGGTTTAAAGACAGATACGCAGTATTTT. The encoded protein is CASSLSDRMGLKTDTQYF.